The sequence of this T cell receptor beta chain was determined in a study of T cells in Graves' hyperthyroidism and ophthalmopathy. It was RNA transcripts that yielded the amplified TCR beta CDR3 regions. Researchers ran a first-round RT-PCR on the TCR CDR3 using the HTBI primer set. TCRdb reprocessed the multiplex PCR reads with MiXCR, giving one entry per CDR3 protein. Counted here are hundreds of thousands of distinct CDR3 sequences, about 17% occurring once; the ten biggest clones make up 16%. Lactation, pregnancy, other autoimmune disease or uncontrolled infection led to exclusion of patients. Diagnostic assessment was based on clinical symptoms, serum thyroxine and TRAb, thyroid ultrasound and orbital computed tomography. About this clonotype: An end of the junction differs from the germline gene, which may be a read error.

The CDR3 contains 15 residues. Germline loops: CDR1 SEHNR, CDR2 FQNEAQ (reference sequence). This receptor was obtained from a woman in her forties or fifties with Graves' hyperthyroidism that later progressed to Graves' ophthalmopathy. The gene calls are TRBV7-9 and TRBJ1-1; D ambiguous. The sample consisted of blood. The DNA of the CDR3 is TGTGCCAGCAGCTTATTGCAGTTCGTGAACGCTGAAGCTTTCTTT. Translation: CASSLLQFVNAEAFF.